These 19 T cell receptor beta chains were sequenced from one sample in a study of blood T cells in healthy people across ages. It was with a sample-barcoded 5' primer and a J-beta primer mix that a second PCR of about 6 to 12 cycles was run. TCRdb ran MiXCR on the 5' RACE reads and lists one entry per CDR3 protein. The sample includes 800,000 to 900,000 distinct CDR3 sequences, 55% to 65% of them seen just once. Sequences were obtained from blood. These receptors originate from a man aged 25-45 years in good health.

The chain carries TRBV7-9 and TRBJ1-5, with D unresolved. The CDR3 covers 13 residues. V shed 6 bases and J shed 4 bases, with 10 bases lying between them. Germline-derived CDR1 and CDR2 are SEHNR and FQNEAQ (reference sequence). The CDR3 spells CASRGSGNQPQHF. Here the CDR3 DNA reads TGTGCCAGCAGGGGCAGCGGAAATCAGCCCCAGCATTTT.

The chain couples TRBV7-8 to TRBJ2-3; possibly TRBD1 or TRBD2 for D (6 bases each). This CDR3 is built from 15 residues. V was pared by 3 bases and J by 5 bases, with 15 bases between. Germline CDR1 reads SGHVS; CDR2 reads FQNEAQ. DNA of the CDR3: TGTGCCAGCAGCTTTAGTAGGGGGGTACAAGATACGCAGTATTTT. Translating it yields CASSFSRGVQDTQYF.

The chain couples TRBV6-5 to TRBJ2-1, with 7 positions matching TRBD2. Germline lookup yields CDR1 MNHEY and CDR2 SVGAGI. The CDR3 has 14 residues. Trimming at V came to 7 bases and at J to 7 bases, leaving 10 bases not matched to a gene. The CDR3 sequence is CASTPWGGGNEQFF. CDR3 in DNA: TGTGCCAGCACTCCGTGGGGGGGAGGAAATGAGCAGTTCTTC.

The gene calls are TRBV5-1 and TRBJ2-5; a weak D match, TRBD1 (6 bases). V was trimmed by 4 bases and J by 2 bases, leaving 15 bases between them. The CDR3 is 15 residues long. Germline-derived CDR1 and CDR2 are SGHRS and YFSETQ. The CDR3 reads CASSPWDTSQETQYF. CDR3 sequence (DNA): TGCGCCAGCAGCCCGTGGGACACCTCGCAAGAGACCCAGTACTTC.

Here the CDR3 reads CASSRPTSTDTQYF. The CDR3 DNA reads TGTGCCAGCAGCCGCCCGACTAGCACAGATACGCAGTATTTT. The gene calls are TRBV14 and TRBJ2-3; D gene uncertain. Germline V gives CDR1 SGHDN, CDR2 FVKESK. With 4 bases removed from V and 0 bases from J, the gap between germline ends came to 8 bases. The CDR3 totals 14 residues.

The V and J genes are TRBV20-1 and TRBJ2-5; TRBD2 matches 10 bases. Germline V gene lookup returns CDR1 DFQATT and CDR2 SNEGSKA (reference sequence). The CDR3 extends over 14 amino acids. The trim removed 7 bases at V and 1 base at J, leaving 6 bases unmatched. The CDR3 loop reads CSGLLAGIQETQYF. CDR3 DNA: TGCAGTGGCCTACTAGCGGGGATCCAAGAGACCCAGTACTTC.

This clonotype was observed once. This chain joins TRBV30 and TRBJ1-4; D is possibly TRBD1 (5 bases). The germline CDR1 and CDR2 sequences are GTSNPN and SVGIG (reference sequence). Trimming removed 3 bases at V and 1 base at J, with 15 bases between. The CDR3 is made up of 16 amino acids. The chain's CDR3 is CAWRGPQGVTNEKLFF. CDR3 in DNA: TGTGCCTGGAGGGGACCTCAGGGTGTAACTAATGAAAAACTGTTTTTT.

The chain is built from TRBV12-3 or TRBV12-4 and TRBJ2-4; 10 bases line up with TRBD2. The DNA end is more similar to TRBJ2-7, so the J call may be wrong. The CDR3 covers 13 residues. The CDR3 DNA reads TGTGCCAGTGGGACTAGCGTAACCTACGAGCAGTACTTC. Amino acids: CASGTSVTYEQYF.

This clonotype was seen a few times. This chain uses TRBV15 with TRBJ2-7; D is undetermined. The V end was cut by 0 bases, the J end by 4 bases, with 13 bases between. CDR3 size: 15 residues. Germline values: CDR1 LNHNV, CDR2 YYDKDF (reference sequence). The CDR3 sequence: CATSREPQQPYEQYF. The CDR3 DNA sequence: TGTGCCACCAGCAGAGAGCCCCAGCAGCCGTACGAGCAGTACTTC.

This chain uses TRBV12-3 or TRBV12-4 with TRBJ2-3, with D possibly TRBD2 on 5 matching bases. The length of the CDR3 is 17 residues. Trimming pared 3 bases from V and 5 bases from J, leaving 21 bases between. The DNA of the CDR3 is TGTGCCAGCAGTTTGGGTGCGGGTAGCATAGGGCAAGATACGCAGTATTTT. Its protein product is CASSLGAGSIGQDTQYF.

V and J are TRBV4-2 and TRBJ2-7; perhaps D is TRBD1 or TRBD2 (7 bases each). The CDR3 is 18 residues long. The germline gives CDR1 LGHNA, CDR2 YNFKEQ. V was pared by 0 bases and J by 1 base, with 19 bases between. The chain's CDR3 is CASSQDWAGGGNSYEQYF. CDR3 DNA sequence: TGTGCCAGCAGCCAAGATTGGGCAGGGGGGGGAAATTCCTACGAGCAGTACTTC.

The chain couples TRBV6-1 to TRBJ2-1; tentatively, D is TRBD1 or TRBD2 (5 bases each). V shed 4 bases and J shed 0 bases, with 13 bases lying between them. The CDR3 spans 16 residues. Germline V CDR1 and CDR2: MNHNS, SASEGT. DNA for the CDR3: TGTGCCAGCAGTGTTTGGGACCGTAGCTCCTACAATGAGCAGTTCTTC. Its translation is CASSVWDRSSYNEQFF.

This clonotype was picked up a small number of times. The V and J genes are TRBV10-3 and TRBJ2-7, with D tentatively TRBD1 (5 bases). The CDR3 is 14 residues long. Germline CDR1 and CDR2: ENHRY and SYGVKD. With 2 bases removed from V and 3 bases from J, the gap between germline ends came to 11 bases. The CDR3, as DNA: TGTGCCATCAGTGAGAAAACAGGTTACTACGAGCAGTACTTC. Translated, it gives CAISEKTGYYEQYF.

The V call is TRBV28, the J call TRBJ1-1, with D possibly matching TRBD1 (5 bases). The CDR3 is 14 amino acids. CDR1 and CDR2 from the germline V gene are MDHEN and SYDVKM. The V gene lost 6 bases and the J gene lost 0 bases, with 11 bases spanning the gap. Here the CDR3 DNA reads TGTGCCAGCAGAGCCGGGACCTTGAACACTGAAGCTTTCTTT. Amino acids: CASRAGTLNTEAFF.

The chain links TRBV7-9 to TRBJ1-4, with D perhaps matching TRBD1 (5 bases). The CDR3 runs to 14 residues. V shed 5 bases and J shed 4 bases, with 11 bases lying between them. The germline CDR1 and CDR2 sequences are SEHNR and FQNEAQ (reference sequence). The DNA of the CDR3 is TGTGCCAGCAGCCCTCAGGGACTTAATGAAAAACTGTTTTTT. The encoded protein is CASSPQGLNEKLFF.

The chain carries TRBV28 and TRBJ2-7, with TRBD1 as a possible D gene (7 bases). Germline values: CDR1 MDHEN, CDR2 SYDVKM. V was cut by 3 bases and J by 7 bases, with 19 bases left in between. The CDR3 is 15 amino acids. The CDR3 nucleotides are TGTGCCAGCAGTTTTGCAGACAGGGTGGAGGGGGAGCAGTACTTC. It specifies CASSFADRVEGEQYF.

The V and J genes are TRBV11-1 and TRBJ2-1, with 11 positions matching TRBD2. This CDR3 contains 16 residues. CDR1 and CDR2 (germline): SGHAT, FQDESV (reference sequence). Trimming cost V 5 bases and J 4 bases; bases outside gene matches: 7. The CDR3 DNA follows: TGTGCCAGCAGCCGGCATAGCGGGGGGGCGTACAATGAGCAGTTCTTC. Protein sequence: CASSRHSGGAYNEQFF.

This clonotype has just one count. V and J are TRBV5-4 and TRBJ2-5, with 11 bases that match TRBD1. Per germline, CDR1 SGHNT and CDR2 YYREEE (reference sequence). V shed 3 bases and J 1 base; nucleotides not matched to a gene: 5. The CDR3 covers 16 residues. The CDR3 coding sequence is TGTGCCAGCAGCTCTCCGGACAGGGGGCCCCAAGAGACCCAGTACTTC. Translated, it gives CASSSPDRGPQETQYF.

The chain uses TRBV6-6 and TRBJ1-5; 8 positions match TRBD1. Germline V gene sequence: CDR1 MNHNY, CDR2 SVGAGI (reference sequence). Unmatched junction bases numbered 18, after V lost 11 bases and J lost 6 bases. The CDR3 is 16 amino acids. This CDR3 reads CASNDPQTGGVQPQHF. CDR3 nucleotide sequence: TGTGCCTCCAACGACCCTCAAACAGGGGGAGTTCAGCCCCAGCATTTT.